Listed below are T cell receptor beta chains from one sample, sequenced in a study of T cells in Graves' hyperthyroidism and ophthalmopathy. One entry per CDR3 protein, called by TCRdb with MiXCR from the multiplex PCR reads. The sample carries about 600,000 distinct CDR3 sequences, 12% to 15% recorded once. Sample: blood. The receptors stem from a woman aged 18-29 years with Graves' ophthalmopathy. Each CDR3 is given with its conserved first and last residue. D genes are given only for firm matches. The size field is filled for only some rows; it gives once, few, many or a size class.

V gene: TRBV19
clone size: few
D gene: .
J gene: TRBJ2-1
CDR3 protein: CASSRSKGEQFF
CDR3 DNA: TGTGCCAGTAGTAGATCAAAGGGTGAGCAGTTCTTC

V gene: TRBV6-1
clone size: .
D gene: TRBD1
J gene: TRBJ2-7
CDR3 protein: CASSVGQGALAYEQYF
CDR3 DNA: TGTGCCAGCAGTGTAGGTCAGGGGGCGCTGGCCTACGAGCAGTACTTC

V gene: TRBV11-3
clone size: few
D gene: TRBD1
J gene: TRBJ2-7
CDR3 protein: CASSPGTGGITYEQYF
CDR3 DNA: TGTGCCAGCAGCCCGGGGACAGGGGGGATCACCTACGAGCAGTACTTC

V gene: TRBV27
clone size: many
D gene: .
J gene: TRBJ1-1
CDR3 protein: CASRLQLGMNTEAFF
CDR3 DNA: TGTGCCAGCAGGCTGCAGCTGGGTATGAACACTGAAGCTTTCTTT

V gene: TRBV4-1
clone size: few
D gene: TRBD2
J gene: TRBJ2-3
CDR3 protein: CASSQQASGSTDTQYF
CDR3 DNA: TGCGCCAGCAGCCAACAGGCTAGCGGAAGCACAGATACGCAGTATTTT

V gene: TRBV20-1
clone size: .
D gene: .
J gene: TRBJ1-5
CDR3 protein: CSARDPSSNQPQHF
CDR3 DNA: TGCAGTGCTAGAGATCCGAGTAGCAATCAGCCCCAGCATTTT

V gene: TRBV15
clone size: .
D gene: .
J gene: TRBJ2-5
CDR3 protein: CATSRDNGGGTQYF
CDR3 DNA: TGTGCCACCAGCAGAGATAATGGTGGTGGGACCCAGTACTTC

V gene: TRBV7-3
clone size: .
D gene: .
J gene: TRBJ2-2
CDR3 protein: CASSATVGKANTGELFF
CDR3 DNA: TGTGCCAGCAGCGCAACAGTAGGAAAGGCCAACACCGGGGAGCTGTTTTTT

V gene: TRBV6-2/TRBV6-3
clone size: many
D gene: .
J gene: TRBJ1-5
CDR3 protein: CASSYQAKSQPQHF
CDR3 DNA: TGTGCCAGCAGTTACCAGGCTAAGAGTCAGCCCCAGCATTTT

V gene: TRBV7-9
clone size: many
D gene: TRBD2
J gene: TRBJ2-1
CDR3 protein: CASVPPTSGSGEQFF
CDR3 DNA: TGTGCCAGCGTCCCGCCGACTAGCGGGAGTGGCGAGCAGTTCTTC

V gene: TRBV6-5
clone size: few
D gene: .
J gene: TRBJ2-1
CDR3 protein: CASSYSVGSYNEQFF
CDR3 DNA: TGTGCCAGCAGTTACTCCGTGGGAAGCTACAATGAGCAGTTCTTC

V gene: TRBV9
clone size: .
D gene: TRBD2
J gene: TRBJ2-5
CDR3 protein: CASSAGHNGLARETQYF
CDR3 DNA: TGTGCCAGCAGCGCCGGGCACAATGGACTAGCACGAGAGACCCAGTACTTC

V gene: TRBV6-6
clone size: .
D gene: TRBD1
J gene: TRBJ1-2
CDR3 protein: CASSYRQGTYGYTF
CDR3 DNA: TGTGCCAGCAGTTACCGACAGGGCACCTATGGCTACACCTTC

V gene: TRBV28
clone size: .
D gene: TRBD2
J gene: TRBJ2-7
CDR3 protein: CASTRTSGRRTYEQYF
CDR3 DNA: TGTGCCAGCACACGGACTAGCGGGAGAAGGACCTACGAGCAGTACTTC

V gene: TRBV5-1
clone size: many
D gene: .
J gene: TRBJ2-1
CDR3 protein: CASSKTNPNEQFF
CDR3 DNA: TGCGCCAGCAGCAAGACCAATCCCAATGAGCAGTTCTTC

V gene: TRBV5-6
clone size: few
D gene: .
J gene: TRBJ2-1
CDR3 protein: CASIPRWRSRIRYNEQFF
CDR3 DNA: TGTGCCAGCATCCCCCGCTGGCGTTCCCGCATCCGTTACAATGAGCAGTTCTTC

V gene: TRBV7-2
clone size: many
D gene: .
J gene: TRBJ2-3
CDR3 protein: CASSPRKTTDTQYF
CDR3 DNA: TGTGCCAGCAGCCCTCGAAAGACGACAGATACGCAGTATTTT

V gene: TRBV20-1
clone size: many
D gene: .
J gene: TRBJ2-7
CDR3 protein: CSASSAYEQYF
CDR3 DNA: TGCAGTGCTAGTTCGGCCTACGAGCAGTACTTC

V gene: TRBV7-8
clone size: .
D gene: .
J gene: TRBJ1-1
CDR3 protein: CASRYSGEVAEAFF
CDR3 DNA: TGTGCCAGCAGATATAGCGGGGAGGTCGCTGAAGCTTTCTTT

V gene: TRBV7-2
clone size: .
D gene: .
J gene: TRBJ2-7
CDR3 protein: CASSLDRSYSYEQYF
CDR3 DNA: TGTGCCAGCAGCCTCGATAGGAGTTACTCCTACGAGCAGTACTTC

V gene: TRBV9
clone size: many
D gene: .
J gene: TRBJ2-5
CDR3 protein: CASSVDRGLGETQYF
CDR3 DNA: TGTGCCAGCAGCGTAGATAGGGGATTAGGGGAGACCCAGTACTTC

V gene: TRBV7-9
clone size: .
D gene: .
J gene: TRBJ2-7
CDR3 protein: CASSLAPGPSTGYEQYF
CDR3 DNA: TGTGCCAGCAGCTTAGCGCCGGGGCCTTCCACCGGCTACGAGCAGTACTTC

V gene: TRBV20-1
clone size: many
D gene: TRBD1
J gene: TRBJ1-2
CDR3 protein: CSARDQGGLYGYTF
CDR3 DNA: TGCAGTGCTAGAGACCAGGGGGGGCTCTATGGCTACACCTTC

V gene: TRBV19
clone size: .
D gene: .
J gene: TRBJ2-1
CDR3 protein: CASSMAYNEQFF
CDR3 DNA: TGTGCCAGTAGTATGGCCTACAATGAGCAGTTCTTC

V gene: TRBV6-2/TRBV6-3
clone size: many
D gene: .
J gene: TRBJ1-1
CDR3 protein: CAVQKRGGTTEAFF
CDR3 DNA: TGTGCCGTTCAAAAAAGGGGGGGGACCACTGAAGCTTTCTTT

V gene: TRBV14
clone size: .
D gene: TRBD1
J gene: TRBJ1-2
CDR3 protein: CASSQDRDPLYGYTF
CDR3 DNA: TGTGCCAGCAGCCAGGACAGGGACCCTCTCTATGGCTACACCTTC

V gene: TRBV7-3
clone size: many
D gene: TRBD2
J gene: TRBJ2-7
CDR3 protein: CASSPKLQRERNEQYF
CDR3 DNA: TGTGCCAGCAGCCCGAAGTTACAGCGGGAGAGAAACGAGCAGTACTTC

V gene: TRBV7-3
clone size: .
D gene: TRBD2
J gene: TRBJ2-1
CDR3 protein: CASSLKPAGGGRSEQFF
CDR3 DNA: TGTGCCAGCAGCTTAAAACCTGCGGGAGGGGGTAGGAGTGAGCAGTTCTTC

V gene: TRBV20-1
clone size: few
D gene: .
J gene: TRBJ1-2
CDR3 protein: CSARGQGNYGYTF
CDR3 DNA: TGCAGTGCTAGAGGGCAGGGGAACTATGGCTACACCTTC

V gene: TRBV4-1
clone size: .
D gene: .
J gene: TRBJ1-4
CDR3 protein: CASSPQGANEKLFF
CDR3 DNA: TGCGCCAGCAGCCCCCAGGGCGCTAATGAAAAACTGTTTTTT

V gene: TRBV28
clone size: few
D gene: TRBD1
J gene: TRBJ1-5
CDR3 protein: CASSPGQRNSQPQHF
CDR3 DNA: TGTGCCAGCAGCCCGGGACAGAGAAATAGTCAGCCCCAGCATTTT

V gene: TRBV6-1
clone size: many
D gene: TRBD2
J gene: TRBJ2-3
CDR3 protein: CASSTTSGSADTQYF
CDR3 DNA: TGTGCCAGCAGTACGACTAGCGGGAGTGCAGATACGCAGTATTTT

V gene: TRBV12-3/TRBV12-4
clone size: .
D gene: .
J gene: TRBJ2-3
CDR3 protein: CASSLDREWDTQYF
CDR3 DNA: TGTGCCAGCAGTTTAGATCGGGAGTGGGATACGCAGTATTTT

V gene: TRBV6-1
clone size: many
D gene: TRBD1
J gene: TRBJ2-7
CDR3 protein: CASSTPTGDYEQYF
CDR3 DNA: TGTGCCAGCAGTACCCCGACAGGGGACTACGAGCAGTACTTC

V gene: TRBV6-1
clone size: many
D gene: .
J gene: TRBJ1-5
CDR3 protein: CASSEAGVQPQHF
CDR3 DNA: TGTGCCAGCAGTGAAGCGGGGGTTCAGCCCCAGCATTTT

V gene: TRBV24-1
clone size: .
D gene: .
J gene: TRBJ2-6
CDR3 protein: CATGGSGANVLTF
CDR3 DNA: TGTGCCACCGGGGGTTCTGGGGCCAACGTCCTGACTTTC

V gene: TRBV10-3
clone size: .
D gene: TRBD1
J gene: TRBJ2-3
CDR3 protein: CAISDWEQGNTQYF
CDR3 DNA: TGTGCCATCAGTGACTGGGAACAGGGGAATACGCAGTATTTT

V gene: TRBV10-3
clone size: many
D gene: .
J gene: TRBJ2-1
CDR3 protein: CAISESGRGGNEQFF
CDR3 DNA: TGTGCCATCAGTGAGTCAGGAAGGGGGGGTAATGAGCAGTTCTTC

V gene: TRBV7-2
clone size: many
D gene: TRBD2
J gene: TRBJ2-1
CDR3 protein: CASSPWVAGDQNEQFF
CDR3 DNA: TGTGCCAGCAGCCCCTGGGTAGCGGGAGATCAGAATGAGCAGTTCTTC